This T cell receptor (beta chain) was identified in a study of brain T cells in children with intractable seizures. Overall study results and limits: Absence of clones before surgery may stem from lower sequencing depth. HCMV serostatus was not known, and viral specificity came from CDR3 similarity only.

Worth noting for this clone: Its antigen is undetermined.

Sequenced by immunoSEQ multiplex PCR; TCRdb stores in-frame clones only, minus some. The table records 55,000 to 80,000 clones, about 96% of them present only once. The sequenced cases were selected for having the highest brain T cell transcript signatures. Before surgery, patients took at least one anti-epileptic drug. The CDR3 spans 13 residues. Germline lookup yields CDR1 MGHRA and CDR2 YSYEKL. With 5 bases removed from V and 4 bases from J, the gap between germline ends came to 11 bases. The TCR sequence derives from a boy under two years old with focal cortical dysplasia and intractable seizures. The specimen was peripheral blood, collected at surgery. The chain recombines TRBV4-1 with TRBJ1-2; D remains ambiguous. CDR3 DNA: TGCGCCAGCAGCGGCCCGACGGGCTATGGCTACACCTTC. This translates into CASSGPTGYGYTF.